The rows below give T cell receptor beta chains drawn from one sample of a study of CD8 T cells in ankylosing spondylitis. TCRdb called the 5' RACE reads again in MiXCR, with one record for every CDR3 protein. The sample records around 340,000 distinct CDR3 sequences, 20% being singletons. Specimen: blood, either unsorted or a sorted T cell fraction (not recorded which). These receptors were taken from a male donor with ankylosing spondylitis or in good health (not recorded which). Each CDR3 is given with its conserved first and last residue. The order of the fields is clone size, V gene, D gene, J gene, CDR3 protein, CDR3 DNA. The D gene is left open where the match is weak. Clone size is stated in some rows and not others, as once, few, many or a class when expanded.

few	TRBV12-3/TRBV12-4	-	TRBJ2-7	CASSVRTVYEQYF	TGTGCCAGCAGTGTAAGGACAGTTTACGAGCAGTACTTC
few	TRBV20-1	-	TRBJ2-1	CSASLYRGGYNEQFF	TGCAGTGCTAGCCTATACAGGGGGGGTTACAATGAGCAGTTCTTC
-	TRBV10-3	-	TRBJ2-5	CAISERDTSETQYF	TGTGCCATCAGTGAGCGGGACACCTCGGAGACCCAGTACTTC
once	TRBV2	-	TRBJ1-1	CASSERWGGAEAFF	TGTGCCAGCAGTGAGCGTTGGGGGGGAGCTGAAGCTTTCTTT
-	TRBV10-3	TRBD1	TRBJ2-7	CAIRPSGTGTYEQYF	TGTGCCATCAGACCGTCCGGGACAGGGACCTACGAGCAGTACTTC
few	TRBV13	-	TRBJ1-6	CASGGHNGSPLHF	TGTGCCAGCGGGGGACACAACGGTTCACCCCTCCACTTT
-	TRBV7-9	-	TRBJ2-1	CASSLAPRTVTNNEQIF	TGTGCCAGCAGCCTAGCCCCGCGGACAGTTACCAACAATGAGCAGATCTTC
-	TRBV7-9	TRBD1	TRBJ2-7	CAMKDRGSNEQYF	TGTGCCATGAAGGACAGGGGCAGCAACGAGCAGTACTTC
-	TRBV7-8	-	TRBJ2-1	CASSPRTHGYNEQFF	TGTGCCAGCAGCCCCCGGACGCACGGCTATAATGAGCAGTTCTTC
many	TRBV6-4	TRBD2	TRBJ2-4	CASSDSSGGAIQYF	TGTGCCAGCAGTGACTCTAGCGGGGGGGCCATTCAGTACTTC
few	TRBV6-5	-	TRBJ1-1	CASSYSDEAFF	TGTGCCAGCAGTTACTCGGATGAAGCTTTCTTT
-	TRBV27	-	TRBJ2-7	CASSLAESRYEQYF	TGTGCCAGCAGTCTCGCGGAGTCGCGCTACGAGCAGTACTTC
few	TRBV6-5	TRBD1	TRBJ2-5	CASSSTPDRGGETQYF	TGTGCCAGCAGTTCCACTCCGGACAGGGGGGGGGAGACCCAGTACTTC
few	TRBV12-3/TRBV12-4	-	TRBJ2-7	CASSPVNRAYEQYF	TGTGCCAGCAGTCCCGTCAACAGGGCGTACGAGCAGTACTTC
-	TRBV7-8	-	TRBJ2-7	CASSHGRFYEQYF	TGTGCCAGCAGCCACGGACGGTTCTACGAGCAGTACTTC
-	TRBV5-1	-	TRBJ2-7	CASSWAPDFQLYEQYF	TGCGCCAGCAGCTGGGCTCCGGACTTCCAACTCTACGAGCAGTACTTC
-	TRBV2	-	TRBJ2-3	CASTTNTQYF	TGTGCCAGCACTACTAATACGCAGTATTTT